One and the same sample provided the 21 T cell receptor beta chains below, sequenced in a study of T cells in Graves' hyperthyroidism and ophthalmopathy. Amplified regions were TCR beta CDR3 sequences from RNA transcripts. The TCR CDR3 first-round RT-PCR relied on the HTBI primer set. A single record per CDR3 protein comes from TCRdb applying MiXCR to the multiplex PCR reads. The top ten clones hold approximately 10% of a sample with hundreds of thousands of distinct CDR3 sequences, over 35% of them seen once. The sample was blood. The receptors shown here come from a man aged 18-30 years with Graves' hyperthyroidism.

This clonotype was counted between two and nine times. V and J are TRBV20-1 and TRBJ1-1; D call uncertain. Trimming removed 0 bases at V and 5 bases at J, with 13 bases between. The CDR3 sequence is 14 residues long. The V gene's germline CDR1 is DFQATT and CDR2 SNEGSKA (reference sequence). The CDR3 DNA sequence: TGCAGTGCTAGAGATGAGGGCCGGCGGACTGAAGCTTTCTTT. Amino acids: CSARDEGRRTEAFF.

This clonotype was recorded once. The V gene is TRBV4-1, the J gene TRBJ1-1; D is unresolved. The germline V gene has CDR1 MGHRA and CDR2 YSYEKL. The CDR3 totals 16 residues. Trimming pared 3 bases from V and 0 bases from J, leaving 14 bases between. In DNA, the CDR3 is TGCGCCAGCAGCCAGGCCATCCGGGCGTTGAACACTGAAGCTTTCTTT. This translates into CASSQAIRALNTEAFF.

This clonotype has only a few counts. A much larger clone lies a single base off, so this may be a read error. This rearrangement joins TRBV6-5 to TRBJ1-5; D is ambiguous. The CDR3 contains 13 residues. Trimming took 2 bases from V and 4 from J, leaving 6 bases between them. Looked up from germline, CDR1 is MNHEY and CDR2 is SVGAGI. Written as DNA, the CDR3 is TGTGCCAGCAGTTACGGGGTGAATCAGCCCCAGCATTTT. Its translation: CASSYGVNQPQHF.

This clonotype was detected many times. The V gene is TRBV7-9, the J gene TRBJ2-6; no clear D gene. V was pared by 1 base and J by 1 base, with 5 bases between. The CDR3 has 15 residues. Per germline, CDR1 SEHNR and CDR2 FQNEAQ (reference sequence). In DNA form, the CDR3 reads TGTGCCAGCAGCTTAGAAACGTCTGGGGCCAACGTCCTGACTTTC. Its protein is CASSLETSGANVLTF.

This clonotype has a handful of counts. The J gene is TRBJ2-7, the V gene TRBV2; tentative D call: TRBD1 (6 bases). Germline-derived CDR1 and CDR2 are SNHLY and FYNNEI. Trimming removed 6 bases from V and 1 base from J, with 13 bases in between. This CDR3 is built from 14 residues. CDR3 sequence: CASRRQDSSYEQYF. CDR3 sequence (DNA): TGTGCCAGCAGAAGACAGGATAGTTCCTACGAGCAGTACTTC.

A note on this clonotype: Given a much more abundant clone one base away, this may be a read error. The V and J genes are TRBV10-2 and TRBJ2-7; tentatively, D is TRBD1 (5 bases). CDR1 and CDR2 (germline): WSHSY, SAAADI. The CDR3 has 15 residues. The CDR3 DNA reads TGCGCCGGCAGCCCGACAGCGACAAGCTCCTACGAGCAGTACTTC. Its translation: CAGSPTATSSYEQYF.

There are a few counts of this clonotype. The chain recombines TRBV7-9 with TRBJ2-5, with 8 nucleotides matching TRBD1. V gave up 5 bases and J gave up 3 bases; unmatched junction bases: 8. Germline V CDR1 and CDR2: SEHNR, FQNEAQ (reference sequence). The CDR3 length is 15 residues. CDR3 amino acids: CASSPPDRVEETQYF. The DNA for the CDR3 is TGTGCCAGCAGCCCCCCGGACAGGGTGGAAGAGACCCAGTACTTC.

The V and J genes are TRBV4-1 and TRBJ2-7; 7 positions agree with TRBD2. J gave up 2 bases and V 0 bases, and 4 bases lay outside the gene matches. Germline V CDR1 and CDR2: MGHRA, YSYEKL. The CDR3 is 15 residues long. CDR3 DNA: TGCGCCAGCAGCCAAGATTTCGGGACTACCTACGAGCAGTACTTC. This codes for CASSQDFGTTYEQYF.

This clonotype has ten or more counts. The chain uses TRBV7-8 and TRBJ1-5; D might be TRBD1 (6 bases). Germline lookup yields CDR1 SGHVS and CDR2 FQNEAQ. The CDR3 loop spans 16 amino acids. V was cut by 5 bases and J by 7 bases, with 21 bases left in between. CDR3 sequence reads: CASSPISQGGFQPQHF. For the CDR3, the DNA is TGTGCCAGCAGCCCGATTTCACAGGGCGGTTTCCAGCCCCAGCATTTT.

The chain is built from TRBV3-1 and TRBJ1-6; D is ambiguous. Trimming left V 7 bases short and J 6 bases short, with 16 bases between. The CDR3 loop spans 15 amino acids. Looked up from germline, CDR1 is LGHDT and CDR2 is YNNKEL (reference sequence). CDR3: CASTLVRSGNSPLHF. The CDR3 coding sequence is TGTGCCAGCACCTTGGTGCGAAGTGGTAATTCACCCCTCCACTTT.

This chain joins TRBV12-3 or TRBV12-4 and TRBJ2-5, with 11 nucleotides matching TRBD2. This CDR3 spans 15 amino acids. V was pared by 8 bases and J by 4 bases, with 9 bases of the junction left unmatched. The CDR3 coding sequence is TGTGCCAGCGGGACTAGCGGATCACACGGAGAGACCCAGTACTTC. It yields the protein CASGTSGSHGETQYF.

This clonotype was counted a few times. The chain combines TRBV20-1 with TRBJ2-7; no definite D call. Germline V gene data show CDR1 as DFQATT and CDR2 as SNEGSKA (reference sequence). The CDR3 has 15 residues. Trimming left V 0 bases short and J 0 bases short, with 12 bases between. The CDR3 DNA is TGCAGTGCTAGAGATGCCCAGGCAAGCTCCTACGAGCAGTACTTC. Translated: CSARDAQASSYEQYF.

This chain connects TRBV7-8 to TRBJ2-7; D remains ambiguous. CDR1 and CDR2 from the germline V gene are SGHVS and FQNEAQ. The CDR3 loop spans 16 amino acids. V was trimmed by 5 bases and J by 5 bases, leaving 22 bases between them. CDR3 DNA sequence: TGTGCCAGCAGCCCGGTGCCTAGTCCTGTGGGCCACGAGCAGTACTTC. Residues: CASSPVPSPVGHEQYF.

In this sample, this clonotype turned up a few times. The DNA of the CDR3 is TGTGCCAGCAGCTTAGGAGGAGGGGGACGAGAAAAACTGTTTTTT. This sequence encodes CASSLGGGGREKLFF. This chain connects TRBV7-9 to TRBJ1-4; D perhaps matches TRBD1 (6 bases). With 1 base removed from V and 8 bases from J, the gap between germline ends came to 14 bases. The length of the CDR3 is 15 residues. From germline, CDR1 is SEHNR and CDR2 FQNEAQ (reference sequence).

The rearrangement links TRBV5-1 to TRBJ1-6; D is unclear. This CDR3 has 15 amino acids. Trimming pared 4 bases from V and 8 bases from J, leaving 16 bases between. In germline, CDR1 is SGHRS, CDR2 YFSETQ. In DNA, the CDR3 is TGCGCCAGCAGCCGGACTGCAAGGGAAGATTCACCCCTCCACTTT. It codes for CASSRTAREDSPLHF. Looking up the rest from reference TRBV5-1 and TRBJ1-6 gives the full variable domain: KAGVTQTPRYLIKTRGQQVTLSCSPISGHRSVSWYQQTPGQGLQFLFEYFSETQRNKGNFPGRFSGRQFSNSRSEMNVSTLELGDSALYLCASSRTAREDSPLHFGNGTRLTVT.

The gene calls are TRBV7-9 and TRBJ1-4; 9 bases line up with TRBD1. Unmatched junction bases numbered 9, after V lost 7 bases and J lost 6 bases. Germline CDR1 reads SEHNR; CDR2 reads FQNEAQ (reference sequence). The CDR3 totals 15 residues. The CDR3 spells CASTSGTGIDEKLFF. The DNA for the CDR3 is TGTGCCAGCACCTCCGGGACAGGGATAGATGAAAAACTGTTTTTT. The full variable domain, rest sourced from reference TRBV7-9 and TRBJ1-4, is DTGVSQNPRHKITKRGQNVTFRCDPISEHNRLYWYRQTLGQGPEFLTYFQNEAQLEKSRLLSDRFSAERPKGSFSTLEIQRTEQGDSAMYLCASTSGTGIDEKLFFGSGTQLSVL.

This clonotype was recorded at least ten times. V and J are TRBV7-9 and TRBJ1-2; 7 nucleotides match TRBD1. The CDR3 loop spans 13 amino acids. The germline CDR1 and CDR2 sequences are SEHNR and FQNEAQ (reference sequence). With 3 bases clipped from V and 5 bases from J, the junction kept 3 bases outside the gene matches. Written as DNA, the CDR3 is TGTGCCAGCAGCTTGGACAGGCATTATGGCTACACCTTC. Translating it yields CASSLDRHYGYTF.

In the case of this clonotype: The junction departs from germline at one end; a sequencing error may be responsible. The chain has TRBV29-1 and TRBJ2-2; D is unclear. There are 12 residues in the CDR3. In germline, CDR1 is SQVTM, CDR2 ANQGSEA. CDR3 in amino acids: CGVVPGRGELFF. CDR3 DNA sequence: TGCGGCGTTGTCCCCGGCCGAGGGGAGCTGTTTTTT.

J is TRBJ2-5 and V is TRBV7-2; TRBD1 matches at 8 bases. There are 15 residues in the CDR3. CDR1 is SGHTA and CDR2 is FQGNSA in the germline V gene. J gave up 2 bases and V 5 bases, and 7 bases lay outside the gene matches. The CDR3 loop is CASSRNQGAQETQYF. Here the CDR3 DNA reads TGTGCCAGCAGCAGAAACCAGGGGGCGCAAGAGACCCAGTACTTC.

The V and J genes are TRBV6-6 and TRBJ1-2; possible D gene TRBD1, 5 bases. Between the trimmed V and J ends, which lost 6 bases and 6 bases, there was a span of 14 bases. CDR1 and CDR2 from the germline V gene are MNHNY and SVGAGI (reference sequence). This CDR3 spans 13 amino acids. CDR3 bases: TGTGCCAGCAGCTATATCCTACAGGATGGCTACACCTTC. Translation: CASSYILQDGYTF.

Ten or more counts support this clonotype. The genes are TRBV15 and TRBJ1-5; tentative D call: TRBD1 (6 bases). The germline gives CDR1 LNHNV, CDR2 YYDKDF (reference sequence). V lost 0 bases and J 7 bases, leaving 13 bases between the germline ends. The CDR3 is 15 residues long. The CDR3 DNA reads TGTGCCACCAGCAGAGATCTGGGGGGGCTCCAGCCCCAGCATTTT. Translated: CATSRDLGGLQPQHF.